A single sample is the source of the 10 T cell receptor beta chains below, sequenced in a study of blood T cells in healthy people across ages. PCR was performed a second time for roughly 7 to 12 cycles using a sample-barcoded 5' primer and a J-beta primer mix. TCRdb ran MiXCR on the 5' RACE reads and lists one entry per CDR3 protein. The table has about 570,000 distinct CDR3 sequences, about 27% seen once. These same data were also listed under a study on T cells of mothers and their children.

What was sequenced was blood. The source of these receptors is a boy aged 2 to 10 in good health.

The chain carries TRBV18 and TRBJ2-5; TRBD1 matches 7 bases. The end of the DNA is better explained by TRBJ2-7, so the J call may be wrong. Germline lookup yields CDR1 KGHSH and CDR2 LQKENI. The CDR3 length is 14 residues. The CDR3 loop is CASSPPGQIYEQYF. The CDR3 nucleotides read TGTGCCAGCTCACCACCGGGACAGATCTACGAGCAGTACTTC.

The chain is built from TRBV6-2 or TRBV6-3 and TRBJ1-5; 8 bases align to TRBD1. Germline V CDR1 and CDR2: MNHEY, SVGEGT. CDR3 length equals 15 residues. The junction had 9 bases not matched to a gene; V was cut back by 6 bases and J by 5 bases. The CDR3 DNA reads as TGTGCCAGCAGATCAGGGGGCCGGGGAGATCAGCCCCAGCATTTT. Translated: CASRSGGRGDQPQHF.

V is TRBV5-1 and J is TRBJ2-3; D unclear. The V gene's germline CDR1 is SGHRS and CDR2 YFSETQ. Trimming left V 0 bases short and J 3 bases short, with 11 bases between. The CDR3 spans 15 residues. The CDR3: CASSLGGRTTDTQYF. CDR3 DNA sequence: TGCGCCAGCAGCTTGGGCGGACGGACGACAGATACGCAGTATTTT.

The V gene is TRBV14, the J gene TRBJ2-3; tentative D call: TRBD2 (6 bases). Trimming stripped 3 bases from V and 6 bases from J, with 13 bases between. Germline loops: CDR1 SGHDN, CDR2 FVKESK. The CDR3 totals 14 residues. CDR3: CASSHREWEDTQYF. In nucleotides, the CDR3 is TGTGCCAGCAGCCATCGGGAGTGGGAGGATACGCAGTATTTT. Supplemented by reference TRBV14 and TRBJ2-3, the full variable domain reads EAGVTQFPSHSVIEKGQTVTLRCDPISGHDNLYWYRRVMGKEIKFLLHFVKESKQDESGMPNNRFLAERTGGTYSTLKVQPAELEDSGVYFCASSHREWEDTQYFGPGTRLTVL.

The rearrangement uses TRBV7-2 and TRBJ2-6; maybe TRBD2 (6 bases). Between the trimmed V and J ends, which lost 6 bases and 9 bases, there was a span of 12 bases. Germline CDR1 is SGHTA and CDR2 is FQGNSA. The length of the CDR3 is 13 residues. CDR3 protein: CASRGLLYNVLTF. In DNA, the CDR3 is TGTGCCAGCAGGGGACTGCTATACAACGTCCTGACTTTC.

This clonotype was recorded a few times. The rearrangement uses TRBV7-9 and TRBJ2-7; possibly TRBD1 for D (6 bases). The CDR3 sequence is 13 residues long. Germline V gene data show CDR1 as SEHNR and CDR2 as FQNEAQ (reference sequence). V lost 6 bases, J lost 2 bases, and 11 bases lay in between. CDR3 nucleotides: TGTGCCAGCAGGCCGAGACAGGCCTACGAGCAGTACTTC. Encoded protein: CASRPRQAYEQYF.

This clonotype was counted only a few times. The V gene is TRBV10-1, the J gene TRBJ2-3; weak D call: TRBD2 (5 bases). This CDR3 has 14 amino acids. Germline values: CDR1 WNHNN, CDR2 SYGVQD (reference sequence). Trimming pared 3 bases from V and 7 bases from J, leaving 14 bases between. CDR3 protein: CASSDKRNFYTQYF. DNA of the CDR3: TGCGCCAGCAGTGACAAGCGGAATTTTTATACGCAGTATTTT.

This clonotype was picked up a small number of times. V usage is TRBV10-2 and J usage is TRBJ2-5, with 7 bases identical to TRBD2. The CDR3 is 17 amino acids. From germline, CDR1 is WSHSY and CDR2 SAAADI. J lost 1 base, V lost 0 bases, and 8 bases had no gene match. CDR3 protein: CASSESMAGVSQETQYF. The CDR3 coding sequence is TGCGCCAGCAGTGAGTCGATGGCGGGAGTTAGCCAAGAGACCCAGTACTTC.

This clonotype has only a few counts. This chain joins TRBV12-5 and TRBJ2-2; the D gene is possibly TRBD2 (5 bases). There are 16 residues in the CDR3. CDR1 and CDR2 from the germline V gene are LGHNT and FRNRAP. Trimming left V 2 bases short and J 4 bases short, with 14 bases between. CDR3 nucleotides: TGTGCTAGTGGTTTGCCCCCTGGACTGATCACCGGGGAGCTGTTTTTT. The encoded protein is CASGLPPGLITGELFF.

Only a few counts were recorded for this clonotype. This chain links TRBV20-1 with TRBJ1-3, with TRBD1 matching 7 bases. The V and J ends lost 3 bases and 4 bases, in that order; junction bases with no gene match: 3. This CDR3 comprises 13 residues. Germline CDR1 DFQATT, CDR2 SNEGSKA (reference sequence). CDR3 DNA: TGCAGTGCTAGCGAGGGGGCAGGAAACACCATATATTTT. Protein product: CSASEGAGNTIYF.